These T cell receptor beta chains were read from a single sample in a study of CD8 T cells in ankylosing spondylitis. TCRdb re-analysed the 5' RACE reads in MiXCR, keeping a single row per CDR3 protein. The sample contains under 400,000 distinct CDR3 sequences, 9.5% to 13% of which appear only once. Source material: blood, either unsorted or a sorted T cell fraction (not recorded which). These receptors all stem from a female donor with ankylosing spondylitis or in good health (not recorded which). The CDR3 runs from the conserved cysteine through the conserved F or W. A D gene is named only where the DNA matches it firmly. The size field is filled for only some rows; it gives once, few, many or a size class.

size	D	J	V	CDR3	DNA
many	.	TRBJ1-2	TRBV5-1	CASSLGQSNYGYTF	TGCGCCAGCAGCTTGGGTCAGTCTAACTATGGCTACACCTTC
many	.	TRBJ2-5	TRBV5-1	CASRSPDQETQYF	TGCGCCAGCAGGTCGCCGGACCAAGAGACCCAGTACTTC
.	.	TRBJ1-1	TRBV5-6	CASSLGVRVRNTEAFF	TGTGCCAGCAGCTTGGGGGTCCGGGTCAGGAACACTGAAGCTTTCTTT
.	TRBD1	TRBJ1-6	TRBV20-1	CSARPTGDNSPLHF	TGCAGTGCCCGCCCGACAGGGGATAATTCACCCCTCCACTTT
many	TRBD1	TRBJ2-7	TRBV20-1	CSAIAGTGHYEQYF	TGCAGTGCGATCGCCGGGACAGGACACTACGAGCAGTACTTC
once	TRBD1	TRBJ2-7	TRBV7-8	CTSSLDRGYEQYF	TGTACCAGCAGCTTGGACAGGGGATACGAGCAGTACTTC
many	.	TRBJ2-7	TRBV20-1	CSANEQGRRSYEQYF	TGCAGTGCTAACGAACAGGGCAGGCGATCCTACGAGCAGTACTTC
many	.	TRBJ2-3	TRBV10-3	CAINPGLARTDTQYF	TGTGCCATCAACCCGGGACTTGCCCGCACAGATACGCAGTATTTT
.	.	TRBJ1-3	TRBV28	CASSAPGGTIYF	TGTGCCAGCAGTGCCCCGGGAGGCACCATATATTTT
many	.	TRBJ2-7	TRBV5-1	CASSLGGVADEQYF	TGCGCCAGCAGCTTGGGAGGGGTCGCTGACGAGCAGTACTTC
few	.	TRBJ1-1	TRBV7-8	CASSVRNTEAFF	TGTGCCAGCAGTGTAAGGAACACTGAAGCTTTCTTT
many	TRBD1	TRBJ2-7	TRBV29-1	CSVYRGSPYEQYF	TGCAGCGTTTACAGGGGGTCCCCCTACGAGCAGTACTTC
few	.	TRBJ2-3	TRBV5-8	CASSPTLGASTDTQYF	TGTGCCAGCAGCCCCACCCTAGGCGCGTCGACAGATACGCAGTATTTT
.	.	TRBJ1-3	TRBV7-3	CASADGSGNTIYF	TGTGCCAGCGCCGACGGCTCTGGAAACACCATATATTTT
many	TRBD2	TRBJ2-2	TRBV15	CATSRGGTSGTGELFF	TGTGCCACCAGCAGAGGAGGGACTAGCGGCACCGGGGAGCTGTTTTTT
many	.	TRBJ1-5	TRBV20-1	CSAGQGADSNQPQHF	TGCAGTGCCGGACAAGGCGCAGATAGCAATCAGCCCCAGCATTTT
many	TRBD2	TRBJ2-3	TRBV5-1	CASSWGTSGSTDTQYF	TGCGCCAGCAGCTGGGGGACTAGCGGGAGCACAGATACGCAGTATTTT
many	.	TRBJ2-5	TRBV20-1	CSASVTTGGETQYF	TGCAGTGCTAGCGTAACAACCGGGGGAGAGACCCAGTACTTC
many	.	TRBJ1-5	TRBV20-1	CSARDMPTLDQPQHF	TGCAGTGCTAGAGATATGCCGACATTAGATCAGCCCCAGCATTTT
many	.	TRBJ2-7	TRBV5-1	CASSLSAAYEQYF	TGCGCCAGCAGCTTGTCTGCGGCCTACGAGCAGTACTTC
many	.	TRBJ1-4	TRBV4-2	CASSQDVQRDNEKLFF	TGTGCCAGCAGCCAAGATGTTCAGCGGGATAATGAAAAACTGTTTTTT
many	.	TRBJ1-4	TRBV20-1	CSARLTANEKLFF	TGCAGTGCCCGACTAACGGCTAATGAAAAACTGTTTTTT
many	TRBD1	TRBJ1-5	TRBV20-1	CSARLGTETQPQHF	TGCAGTGCTAGGCTGGGGACAGAAACCCAGCCCCAGCATTTT
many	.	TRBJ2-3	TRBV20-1	CSARPPAGNTDTQYF	TGCAGTGCTAGACCCCCGGCGGGAAACACAGATACGCAGTATTTT
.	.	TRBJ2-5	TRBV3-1	CATCQDLGEGGYQETQYF	TGTGCCACCTGCCAAGATTTAGGGGAGGGGGGGTACCAAGAGACCCAGTACTTC
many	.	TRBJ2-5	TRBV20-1	CSASTETQYF	TGCAGTGCTAGTACGGAGACCCAGTACTTC
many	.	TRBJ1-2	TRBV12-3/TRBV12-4	CASRPDGASIYGYTF	TGTGCCAGCAGGCCAGATGGGGCTAGTATCTATGGCTACACCTTC
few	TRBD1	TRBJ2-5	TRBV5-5	CASSLEGGWETQYF	TGTGCCAGCAGCTTGGAAGGGGGCTGGGAGACCCAGTACTTC
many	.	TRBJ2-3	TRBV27	CASSRWGGFTDTQYF	TGTGCCAGCAGCCGATGGGGTGGGTTCACGGATACGCAGTATTTT
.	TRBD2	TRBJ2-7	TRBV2	CASSEEAGGLYEQYF	TGTGCCAGCAGTGAAGAAGCGGGAGGATTGTACGAGCAGTACTTC
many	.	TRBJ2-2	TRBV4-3	CASSQDPREDTGELFF	TGCGCCAGCAGCCAAGATCCGAGGGAGGACACCGGGGAGCTGTTTTTT
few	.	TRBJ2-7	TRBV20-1	CSASSNLYEQYF	TGCAGTGCCTCCTCCAACCTCTACGAGCAGTACTTC
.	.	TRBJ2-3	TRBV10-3	CAIWERTTDTQYF	TGTGCCATCTGGGAAAGAACCACAGATACGCAGTATTTT
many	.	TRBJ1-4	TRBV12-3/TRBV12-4	CASSPVLSRANEKLFF	TGTGCCAGCAGCCCCGTCCTAAGCAGGGCTAATGAAAAACTGTTTTTT
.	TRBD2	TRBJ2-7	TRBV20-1	CSAEGRDSYEQYF	TGCAGTGCTGAGGGGAGGGACTCCTACGAGCAGTACTTC
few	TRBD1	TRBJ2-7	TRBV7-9	CASSFWTGSYEQYF	TGTGCCAGCAGCTTCTGGACAGGCTCCTACGAGCAGTACTTC
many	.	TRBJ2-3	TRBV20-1	CSARDLMADTQYF	TGCAGTGCTAGAGATCTCATGGCAGATACGCAGTATTTT
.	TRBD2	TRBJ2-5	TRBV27	CASKLARSQETQYF	TGTGCCAGTAAACTAGCGCGATCTCAAGAGACCCAGTACTTC
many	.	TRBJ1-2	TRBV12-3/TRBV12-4	CASSFDQRGYTF	TGTGCCAGCAGTTTTGATCAAAGGGGCTACACCTTC
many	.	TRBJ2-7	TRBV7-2	CASSLVYTYEQYF	TGTGCCAGCAGCTTAGTTTACACCTACGAGCAGTACTTC
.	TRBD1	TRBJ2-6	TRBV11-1	CASSPRTGALRGANVLTF	TGTGCCAGCAGCCCGAGGACAGGGGCCCTGAGGGGGGCCAACGTCCTGACTTTC
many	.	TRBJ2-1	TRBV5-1	CASSLQGTSSYNEQFF	TGCGCCAGCAGCCTACAAGGAACAAGCTCCTACAATGAGCAGTTCTTC
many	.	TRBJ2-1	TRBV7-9	CASSLPSGWDEQFF	TGTGCCAGCAGCTTACCGAGCGGATGGGATGAGCAGTTCTTC
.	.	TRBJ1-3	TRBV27	CASSSYATGNTIYF	TGTGCCAGCAGTTCCTATGCAACTGGAAACACCATATATTTT
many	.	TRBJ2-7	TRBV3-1	CASSQDLYEQYF	TGTGCCAGCAGCCAAGACTTATACGAGCAGTACTTC
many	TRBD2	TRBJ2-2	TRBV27	CASSPRGVQATGELFF	TGTGCCAGCAGTCCGCGGGGGGTCCAGGCCACCGGGGAGCTGTTTTTT
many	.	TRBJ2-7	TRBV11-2	CASSPKRYSYEQYF	TGTGCCAGCAGCCCCAAGCGGTATTCCTACGAGCAGTACTTC
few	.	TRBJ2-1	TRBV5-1	CASSLAGAAGPNNEQFF	TGCGCCAGCAGCTTGGCCGGGGCGGCGGGGCCTAACAATGAGCAGTTCTTC
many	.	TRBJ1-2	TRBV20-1	CSARNLYEGVIYGYTF	TGCAGTGCTAGGAACCTTTATGAAGGAGTTATCTATGGCTACACCTTC
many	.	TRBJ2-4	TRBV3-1	CASSQVPGSRNIQYF	TGTGCCAGCAGCCAAGTTCCAGGTTCGCGAAACATTCAGTACTTC
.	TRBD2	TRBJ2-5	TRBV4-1	CASNQTGGARGTQYF	TGCGCCAGCAATCAAACGGGGGGGGCGCGGGGGACCCAGTACTTC
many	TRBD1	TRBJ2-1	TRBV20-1	CSAREARGGGHNEQFF	TGCAGTGCTAGAGAGGCCAGAGGGGGCGGGCACAATGAGCAGTTCTTC
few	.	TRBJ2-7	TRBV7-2	CASSLRARNEQYF	TGTGCCAGCAGCCTTAGGGCTAGGAACGAGCAGTACTTC
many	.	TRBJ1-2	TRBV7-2	CASSLAGDIGYTF	TGTGCCAGCAGCCTCGCCGGGGATATTGGCTACACCTTC
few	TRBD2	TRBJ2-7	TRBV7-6	CASSDLGRELPYEQYF	TGTGCCAGCAGCGATCTCGGGCGGGAGTTACCCTACGAGCAGTACTTC